This is a list of T cell receptor beta chains from one sample in a study of CD8 T cells in ankylosing spondylitis. TCRdb independently ran MiXCR on the 5' RACE reads; one entry per CDR3 protein. Of 500,000 to 650,000 distinct CDR3 sequences listed, roughly 5.2% are singletons. The sample consisted of blood, either unsorted or a sorted T cell fraction (not recorded which). The receptors shown here come from a male donor with ankylosing spondylitis. CDR3s include the opening cysteine and the closing phenylalanine or tryptophan. The D gene is left open where the match is weak. Size is omitted from some rows. Given values are once, few, many or a class for expanded clones.

J gene,D gene,clone size,V gene,CDR3 DNA,CDR3 protein
TRBJ1-1,NA,many,TRBV28,TGTGCAGAAAGGGCTCTGGGGGAGAACACTGAAGCTTTCTTT,CAERALGENTEAFF
TRBJ2-1,NA,many,TRBV6-6,TGTGCCAGCAGTTACTCGGCCTACAATGAGCAGTTCTTC,CASSYSAYNEQFF
TRBJ2-7,NA,many,TRBV12-3/TRBV12-4,TGTGCCAGCAGGGCGACTTTCTACGACGAGCAGTACTTC,CASRATFYDEQYF
TRBJ2-7,NA,many,TRBV10-3,TGTGCCATCAGTGAGCGGTGGGGTTCGAGCTCCTACGAGCAGTACTTC,CAISERWGSSSYEQYF
TRBJ1-2,NA,few,TRBV20-1,TGCTGTGCTAGAATCCGTCAGACAGGAGCTAACTATGGCTACACCTTC,CCARIRQTGANYGYTF
TRBJ1-1,NA,NA,TRBV3-1,TGTGCCAGCAGCCAAGAAGATTTAGCCCAGGCTTTCTTT,CASSQEDLAQAFF
TRBJ2-2,NA,many,TRBV10-3,TGTGCCATCAGTGAAGGAGTAACCGGGGAGCTGTTTTTT,CAISEGVTGELFF
TRBJ2-7,NA,many,TRBV12-3/TRBV12-4,TGTGCCAGCAGTTTACGAAAAGGGGGGGGTCCTAACGAGCAGTACTTC,CASSLRKGGGPNEQYF
TRBJ1-3,NA,many,TRBV7-8,TGTGCCAGCAGCTTCCAAGGACACTTCTCTGGAAACACCATATATTTT,CASSFQGHFSGNTIYF
TRBJ1-4,NA,NA,TRBV6-5,TGTGCCAGCAGTCCAGGACCTCATGAAAAACTGTTTTTT,CASSPGPHEKLFF
TRBJ1-3,NA,many,TRBV4-2,TGTGCCAGCAGCCAAGCAGGGCCTGGAAACACCATATATTTT,CASSQAGPGNTIYF
TRBJ2-1,TRBD2,many,TRBV27,TGTGCCAGCAGTTTAATAGCGGGAGGGGTCAATGAGCAGTTCTTC,CASSLIAGGVNEQFF
TRBJ2-7,TRBD2,few,TRBV7-9,TGTGCCAGCACCCTAGCGGAGGACTACGAGCAGTACTTC,CASTLAEDYEQYF
TRBJ2-3,TRBD2,many,TRBV28,TGTGCCAGCACCTTGGGTGGGGCCCGACTAGCGGGAGGAGATACGCAGTATTTT,CASTLGGARLAGGDTQYF
TRBJ1-5,NA,many,TRBV28,TGTGCCAGCAGTCTCCTCCCGCTGAATCAGCCCCAGCATTTT,CASSLLPLNQPQHF
TRBJ2-3,TRBD2,few,TRBV7-9,TGTGCCAGCAGCTCAGCGGGGGACACAGATACGCAGTATTTT,CASSSAGDTDTQYF
TRBJ2-2,NA,many,TRBV7-8,TGTGCCAGCAGCTCGCGGTTGGCCGGGGAGCTGTTTTTT,CASSSRLAGELFF
TRBJ2-5,TRBD1,NA,TRBV5-1,TGCGCCAGCAGCTTCGGGGACAGTCAGATAGAGACCCAGTACTTC,CASSFGDSQIETQYF
TRBJ2-7,TRBD1,many,TRBV11-2,TGTGCCAGCAGCTTTTGGACAGGGCGGGACGAGCAGTACTTC,CASSFWTGRDEQYF
TRBJ1-1,NA,many,TRBV25-1,TGTGCCAGCAGCCCCTACGGCCTTACGGACACTGAAGCTTTCTTT,CASSPYGLTDTEAFF
TRBJ2-1,TRBD2,many,TRBV27,TGTGCCAGCAGTTTACTAGCGGGGGGGTTAAATGAGCAGTTCTTC,CASSLLAGGLNEQFF
TRBJ1-5,TRBD1,many,TRBV6-1,TGTGCCAGCAGGAGAACAGGGGTGGGTAATCAGCCCCAGCATTTT,CASRRTGVGNQPQHF
TRBJ1-1,TRBD1,few,TRBV20-1,TGCAGTGCTGCCGGGACAGCGGCATATAGGACCATGAACACTGAAGCTTTCTTT,CSAAGTAAYRTMNTEAFF
TRBJ1-2,NA,many,TRBV6-5,TGTGCCAGCAGTCCCTCGGCCTCTAACTATGGCTACACCTTC,CASSPSASNYGYTF
TRBJ2-3,NA,NA,TRBV7-2,TGTGCCAGCAGCTTAGGAGGGACTGGATACACAGATACGCAGTATTTT,CASSLGGTGYTDTQYF
TRBJ2-1,TRBD2,many,TRBV15,TGTGCCACAAGGATGGGCGGGGGATCCTACAATGAGCAGTTCTTC,CATRMGGGSYNEQFF
TRBJ2-1,TRBD2,many,TRBV20-1,TGCAGTGCTAGACGTCCGGGACTAGCGAAGAATGAGCAGTTCTTC,CSARRPGLAKNEQFF
TRBJ2-3,TRBD1,few,TRBV20-1,TGCAGTGCTAGCCAGGACAGGGGGAAACGGTTCATCGCAGATACGCAGTATTTT,CSASQDRGKRFIADTQYF
TRBJ2-3,NA,NA,TRBV7-2,TGTGCCAGCAGCTTAATGGGACTTCTCACAGATACGCAGTATTTT,CASSLMGLLTDTQYF
TRBJ2-7,TRBD2,many,TRBV5-4,TGTGCCAGCAGTCTTTCCGGGGGGTCCGAGCAGTACTTC,CASSLSGGSEQYF
TRBJ1-4,TRBD1,many,TRBV12-3/TRBV12-4,TGTGCCAGCACCGCGGACAGGGCTAATGAAAAACTGTTTTTT,CASTADRANEKLFF
TRBJ2-1,NA,once,TRBV11-2,TGTGCCAGCAGCTTTGGGGGATACGAGCAGTTCTTC,CASSFGGYEQFF
TRBJ2-7,NA,many,TRBV7-2,TGTGCCAGCAGCGATTATGGGGGCCCCTACGAGCAGTACTTC,CASSDYGGPYEQYF
TRBJ1-6,TRBD1,few,TRBV2,TGTGCCAGCAGTGAAAGGGACAGGGACTCACCCCTCCACTTT,CASSERDRDSPLHF
TRBJ2-5,TRBD2,many,TRBV6-1,TGTGCCAGCAGTACACGGGAGGGCGGTGGTGAGACCCAGTACTTC,CASSTREGGGETQYF
TRBJ2-3,NA,many,TRBV7-2,TGTGCCAGCAGCGCCCGGGCCCTCGTAACAGATACGCAGTATTTT,CASSARALVTDTQYF
TRBJ1-5,TRBD1,many,TRBV20-1,TGCAGTGCTAGAGTTTTGACAGGGGCTAATCAGCCCCAGCATTTT,CSARVLTGANQPQHF
TRBJ2-1,TRBD1,few,TRBV5-1,TGCGCCAGCAGCTTCCCCCGCCCAGGACAGGGACGCAATGAGCAGTTCTTC,CASSFPRPGQGRNEQFF
TRBJ2-2,NA,many,TRBV9,TGTGCCAGCAGCCCCGGGCAGATCACCGGGGAGCTGTTTTTT,CASSPGQITGELFF
TRBJ2-3,TRBD1,many,TRBV11-2,TGTGCCACCAAGGCAAAGGGGGCGAGCACAGATACGCAGTATTTT,CATKAKGASTDTQYF
TRBJ2-1,NA,many,TRBV10-3,TGTGCCATCAGCGATACCTCACTAGCCTGGCAGTTCTTC,CAISDTSLAWQFF